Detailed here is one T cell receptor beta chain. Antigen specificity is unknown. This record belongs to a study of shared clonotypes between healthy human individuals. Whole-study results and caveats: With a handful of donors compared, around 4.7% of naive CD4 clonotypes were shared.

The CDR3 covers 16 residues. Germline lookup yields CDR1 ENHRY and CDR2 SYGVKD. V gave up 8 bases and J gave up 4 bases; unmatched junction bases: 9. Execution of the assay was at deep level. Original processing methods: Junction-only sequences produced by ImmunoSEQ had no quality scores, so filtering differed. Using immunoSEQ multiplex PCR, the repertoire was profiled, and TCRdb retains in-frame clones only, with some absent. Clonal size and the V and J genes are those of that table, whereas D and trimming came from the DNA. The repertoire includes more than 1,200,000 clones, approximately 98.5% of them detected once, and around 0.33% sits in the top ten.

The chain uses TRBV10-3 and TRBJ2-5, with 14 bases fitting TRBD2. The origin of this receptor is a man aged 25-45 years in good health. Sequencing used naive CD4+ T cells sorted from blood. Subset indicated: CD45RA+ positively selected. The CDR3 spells CAIATSGRALGETQYF. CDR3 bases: TGTGCCATCGCGACTAGCGGGAGGGCCCTGGGAGAGACCCAGTACTTC.